This TCR beta chain originates from a study of T cell responses to AZD1222 COVID-19 vaccine (dated by TCRdb to 2020 to 2023). Background on the whole study: AZD1222 recipients whose second dose came at about 4 weeks and those whose second dose came at about 12 weeks were combined into one group, since spike-specific TCR depth and breadth did not differ between the two schedules. A total of roughly 240 trial participants underwent TCR sequencing, of whom about 210 received two doses of AZD1222 and about 26 received two doses of the MenACWY control vaccine. Enrollment into the trials was organized by age into subgroups of 18-55, 56-69 and 70-plus years, and those subgroups contained roughly 150, 30 and 60 TCR-sequenced participants, respectively.

The time point label for this specimen denotes: baseline before first vaccination. Vaccinee samples came from UK trials COV001 and COV002, including a single-blind randomized controlled phase 2/3 trial of AZD1222 (ChAdOx1 nCoV-19) in healthy adults. For TCRbeta chain sequencing, PBMC samples from trial participants were taken at day 0 and at day 28 after the second dose. About this clone: What antigen it recognizes has not been identified. The input lacks base qualities; no much larger clone sits a single base away.

The CDR3 regions of human TCRbeta chains were subjected to immunosequencing. In the authors' own workflow: TCRs in the repertoires were compared against a reference library of SARS-CoV-2-specific TCRs that had been generated with the MIRA antigen-specificity platform. Breadth meant the fraction of unique TCRs that were SARS-CoV-2-associated, whereas depth meant the fraction of total T cells that were SARS-CoV-2-associated. Using the MIRA data, each spike-specific TCR was mapped to the spike region that the TCR reacts to and placed in a CD4 or CD8 class. Log10-transformed breadth and depth values were compared by one-way ANOVA with Sidak's multiple comparisons tests. The immuneACCESS repertoire file appears here via TCRdb, limited to in-frame rearrangements. These files lack a portion of the clones; in checked studies, under half of the deficit traces to unresolved V genes, and the cause of the others is not known. For V, J and clone size, that table is used; D and trimming come from the DNA. In all, the sample holds over 100,000 clones, and roughly 87% of those were seen once. The ten most abundant clones make up 5.2% of the sample.

What the research found in general, with its limitations: Because no day 14 peak-response samples were available, repertoires were characterized only after the peak T cell response. In the small 56-69-year group, the increase in depth fell short of significance, most likely because of low power. Conclusions about previously exposed vaccinees are limited, since just a handful of AZD1222 recipients were seropositive for SARS-CoV-2 at baseline. Reportedly, close to half of the unique spike-specific TCRs recognized epitopes lying outside the regions that are mutated in the B.1.351 and B.1.1.7 variants. After two AZD1222 doses, spike-specific TCR breadth and depth were significantly higher than at day 0 and than in MenACWY recipients. The whole spike protein was spanned by vaccine-associated CD4 TCRs, and dominant responses were seen in regions 160-218 and 743-854. Participants were mostly white British, with more females than males. The authors suggested clonal diversity may have been underestimated.

Trimming costs V 0 bases and J 4 bases, and their ends lie 7 bases apart. Based on the germline V gene, the CDR1 and CDR2 sequences are MNHEY and SVGAGI. The CDR3 runs 15 residues from the cysteine to the phenylalanine. Only the CDR3 portion is preserved as DNA: 45 bases, with reading frame beginning at the first base. Recombination joined TRBV6-5 with TRBJ1-6; the D gene assignment is ambiguous. Specimen: peripheral blood, collected on day 0 of AZD1222 vaccination. The clonotype originates from an adult in good health. The CDR3 protein: CASSYSRAYNSPLHF. Read as DNA, the sequence is TGTGCCAGCAGTTACTCAAGAGCGTATAATTCACCCCTCCACTTT.